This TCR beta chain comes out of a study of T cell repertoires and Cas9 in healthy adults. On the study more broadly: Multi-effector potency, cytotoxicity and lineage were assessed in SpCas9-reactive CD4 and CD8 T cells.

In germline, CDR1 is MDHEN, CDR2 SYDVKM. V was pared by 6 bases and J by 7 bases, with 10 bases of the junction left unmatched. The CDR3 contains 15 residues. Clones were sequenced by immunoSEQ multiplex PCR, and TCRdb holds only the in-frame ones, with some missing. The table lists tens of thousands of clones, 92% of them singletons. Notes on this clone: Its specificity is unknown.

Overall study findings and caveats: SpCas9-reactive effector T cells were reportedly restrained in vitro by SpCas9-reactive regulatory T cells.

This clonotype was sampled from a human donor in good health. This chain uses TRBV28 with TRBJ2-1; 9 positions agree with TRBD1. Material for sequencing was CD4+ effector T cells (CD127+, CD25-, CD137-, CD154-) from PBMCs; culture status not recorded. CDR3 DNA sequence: TGTGCCAGCAGCCCTACAGGGGGCAATAGGAATGAGCAGTTCTTC. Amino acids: CASSPTGGNRNEQFF.